This T cell receptor (beta chain) was profiled in a study of identical twins. Study outcomes and limitations: Cross-sectional statistical analysis was relied on for the conclusions, without the same donors being followed.

Unique molecular identifiers were present on the cDNA, which also gained a universal primer site by template switching. TCRdb recomputed calls from the 5' RACE reads with MiXCR, one row per CDR3 protein. The sample has some 600,000 distinct CDR3 sequences, roughly 6.6% seen once. This CDR3 is built from 16 residues. CDR1 is DFQATT and CDR2 is SNEGSKA in the germline V gene (reference sequence). V was trimmed by 0 bases and J by 6 bases, leaving 18 bases between them. Details on this clonotype: Its specificity is unknown.

This sample was also put to use in a study of yellow fever vaccine responses in identical twins.

This chain joins TRBV20-1 and TRBJ2-1, with a tentative D call TRBD1 (7 bases). The specimen was PBMCs. The receptor's source is a woman younger than 35 in good health. The CDR3, as DNA: TGCAGTGCTAGAGATCTGGCCCAGGGGGGTACCAATGAGCAGTTCTTC. Protein sequence: CSARDLAQGGTNEQFF.